The next 21 T cell receptor gamma chains were all read from a single sample in a study of Vδ1+ human thymocytes (dated by TCRdb to 2016 to 2018). Sequencing was carried out with an Illumina MiSeq. RNA was isolated using the RNeasy mini kit, and reverse transcription was performed with Superscript III. To generate the CDR3 amplicons, a multiplex PCR was run using pooled V-gene forward primers together with a constant-region reverse primer that carried Illumina adaptor overhangs. In TCRdb, clones were called once more from the public reads by CATT, and rows of identical DNA were later combined. Here the sample has 36,000 or so gamma-chain clones; just over 20% occur a single time. The ten largest clones add up to about 1.8% of the sample. Study-level results and caveats: Thymic TRG and TRD repertoires appeared highly polyclonal with Gaussian CDR3 length distributions, unlike oligoclonal peripheral blood repertoires.

The antigens of these receptors remain unknown. Sequencing was carried out using Vdelta1+ gamma-delta thymocytes from the thymus. According to the study, the label for this sample's cell subset or site signals: FACS-sorted CD3+ TCRalphabeta- TCRVdelta1+ TCRVdelta2- thymocytes. These receptors were taken from a girl less than two years old who had congenital heart surgery.

This clone came up a few times. The J gene is TRGJP2, the V gene TRGV3. The CDR3 is 15 amino acids. Germline V lookup: CDR1 VTNTFY, CDR2 YDVSTARD (reference sequence). The junction had 6 bases not matched to a gene; V was cut back by 3 bases and J by 2 bases. In nucleotides, the CDR3 is TGTGCCACCTGGGACGAATGGAGTAGTGATTGGATCAAGACGTTT. It is translated as CATWDEWSSDWIKTF.

On this clone itself: This may stem from a read error, because a much larger clone lies one nucleotide away. This rearrangement joins TRGV4 to TRGJP2. The CDR3 runs 13 residues. V shed 2 bases, J shed 4 bases, and the junction held 1 base outside the gene matches. Germline CDR1 and CDR2: EGSTGY and YDSYTSSV. The CDR3 nucleotides read TGTGCCACCTGGGATGATAGTGATTGGATCAAGACGTTT. It codes for CATWDDSDWIKTF.

This clone was counted a few times. The rearrangement links TRGV8 to TRGJ1 or TRGJ2. The V gene end was trimmed by 5 bases and the J gene end by 8 bases; junction bases not matched to a gene: 6. CDR3 length: 11 amino acids. Germline CDR1 reads VENAVY; CDR2 reads YDSYNSRV. This CDR3 is CATWGPNKKLF. The CDR3 DNA follows: TGTGCCACCTGGGGACCTAATAAGAAACTCTTT.

In the case of this clone: The sample contains more than one DNA sequence encoding this CDR3. The chain uses TRGV2 and TRGJP2. Germline lookup yields CDR1 EGSNGY and CDR2 YDSYNSKV. V dropped 5 bases and J dropped 2; count of bases not matched to a gene: 5. This CDR3 has 14 amino acids. CDR3 bases: TGTGCCACCTGGGGAGAGAGTAGTGATTGGATCAAGACGTTT. Residues: CATWGESSDWIKTF.

This clone is medium-sized by share. One base away lies a much larger clone, so this may be a sequencing read error. Other nucleotide sequences from this sample produce the same CDR3. The chain carries TRGV4 and TRGJ1 or TRGJ2. This CDR3 contains 11 residues. Germline assignment: CDR1 EGSTGY and CDR2 YDSYTSSV. J was trimmed by 2 bases and V by 6 bases; bases with no gene match: 1. Written as DNA, the CDR3 is TGTGCCACCTGGTATTATTATAAGAAACTCTTT. Its protein product is CATWYYYKKLF.

This clone occurred a few times. The V and J genes are TRGV3 and TRGJP2. Per the germline V gene, CDR1 is VTNTFY and CDR2 is YDVSTARD (reference sequence). Trimming took 0 bases from V and 6 from J; bases not matched to a gene: 13. CDR3 size: 17 residues. The CDR3 protein is CATWDRPQYGGDWIKTF. The CDR3, as DNA: TGTGCCACCTGGGACAGGCCTCAGTATGGTGGTGATTGGATCAAGACGTTT.

This clone was counted between two and nine times. V is TRGV9 and J is TRGJ1 or TRGJ2. V shed 0 bases and J 4 bases; nucleotides not matched to a gene: 6. CDR3 size: 14 residues. In germline, CDR1 is GITISATS, CDR2 ISYDGTV (reference sequence). DNA for the CDR3: TGTGCCTTGTGGGAGGTGCATGCATATTATAAGAAACTCTTT. Translated, it gives CALWEVHAYYKKLF.

Only a few counts were recorded for this clone. Additional DNA sequences in this sample encode the identical CDR3. The chain carries TRGV2 and TRGJ1 or TRGJ2. Germline loops: CDR1 EGSNGY, CDR2 YDSYNSKV. The CDR3 sequence is 12 residues long. J gave up 12 bases and V 0 bases, and 8 bases lay outside the gene matches. This chain's CDR3 is CATWDGLRGKLF. CDR3 sequence (DNA): TGTGCCACCTGGGACGGGCTTCGGGGGAAACTCTTT.

This rearrangement joins TRGV4 to TRGJ1 or TRGJ2. Germline CDR1 is EGSTGY and CDR2 is YDSYTSSV. The CDR3 sequence is 14 residues long. Unmatched junction bases numbered 3, after V lost 0 bases and J lost 1 base. Here the CDR3 reads CATWDGINYYKKLF. In nucleotides, the CDR3 is TGTGCCACCTGGGATGGGATTAATTATTATAAGAAACTCTTT.

The chain joins TRGV3 to TRGJ1 or TRGJ2. Per the germline V gene, CDR1 is VTNTFY and CDR2 is YDVSTARD (reference sequence). This CDR3 has 11 amino acids. V shed 3 bases and J 8 bases; nucleotides not matched to a gene: 4. CDR3 region: CATWDFDKKLF. The DNA for the CDR3 is TGTGCCACCTGGGACTTCGATAAGAAACTCTTT.

With regard to this clone: A much bigger clone sits one base away, suggesting this may be a read error. The chain is built from TRGV3 and TRGJ1 or TRGJ2. With 0 bases clipped from V and 4 bases from J, the junction kept 6 bases outside the gene matches. The CDR3 runs to 14 residues. CDR1 and CDR2 from the germline V gene are VTNTFY and YDVSTARD (reference sequence). Written as DNA, the CDR3 is TGTGCCACCTGGGACAGGCGGAAGTATTATAAGAAACTCTTT. The encoded protein is CATWDRRKYYKKLF.

Of note for this clone: At one of its ends the junction is not consistent with the germline gene, which may arise from a read error. This chain links TRGV9 with TRGJP2. Germline values: CDR1 GITISATS, CDR2 ISYDGTV (reference sequence). The length of the CDR3 is 19 residues. The CDR3 bases are TGTGCCTCGTGGGAGACCCGTCCTCCCCCAGCTAGTAGTGATTGGATCAAGACGTTT. Translation gives CASWETRPPPASSDWIKTF.

The chain carries TRGV3 and TRGJ1 or TRGJ2. Germline V gives CDR1 VTNTFY, CDR2 YDVSTARD (reference sequence). V lost 6 bases to trimming and J lost 3 bases; unmatched junction nucleotides: 14. The CDR3 length is 15 residues. The CDR3 nucleotides are TGTGCCACCTGGTCTCCTCAAGGGGCTTATTATAAGAAACTCTTT. Translating it yields CATWSPQGAYYKKLF.

The chain joins TRGV4 to TRGJ1 or TRGJ2. Germline values: CDR1 EGSTGY, CDR2 YDSYTSSV. The length of the CDR3 is 16 residues. The J segment lost 2 bases and the V segment lost 1 base, leaving 11 bases of the junction unmatched. For the CDR3, the DNA is TGTGCCACCTGGGATGGAGACACATCGGATTATTATAAGAAACTCTTT. It yields the protein CATWDGDTSDYYKKLF.

This clone was observed a few times. This rearrangement joins TRGV8 to TRGJP2. The CDR3 length is 15 residues. J lost 3 bases, V lost 0 bases, and 4 bases had no gene match. Germline V gene data show CDR1 as VENAVY and CDR2 as YDSYNSRV. CDR3 protein: CATWDRRGSDWIKTF. In DNA form, the CDR3 reads TGTGCCACCTGGGATAGGCGGGGTAGTGATTGGATCAAGACGTTT.

The genes are TRGV2 and TRGJ1 or TRGJ2. In germline, CDR1 is EGSNGY, CDR2 YDSYNSKV. The CDR3 length is 12 residues. The J segment lost 9 bases and the V segment lost 0 bases, leaving 5 bases of the junction unmatched. The CDR3 is CATWDGKIKKLF. The CDR3 DNA sequence: TGTGCCACCTGGGACGGGAAAATTAAGAAACTCTTT.

V gene TRGV2 combines with J gene TRGJP1. With 1 base clipped from V and 7 bases from J, the junction kept 3 bases outside the gene matches. CDR1 and CDR2 from the germline V gene are EGSNGY and YDSYNSKV. The CDR3 covers 13 residues. The CDR3, as DNA: TGTGCCACCTGGGACGGATATGGTTGGTTCAAGATATTT. Its translation: CATWDGYGWFKIF.

This chain connects TRGV9 to TRGJ1 or TRGJ2. Germline V CDR1 and CDR2: GITISATS, ISYDGTV (reference sequence). The CDR3 is 15 amino acids. Trimming cost V 3 bases and J 0 bases; bases outside gene matches: 8. For the CDR3, the DNA is TGTGCCTTGTGGGAGATCGGTTCGAATTATTATAAGAAACTCTTT. This gives the protein CALWEIGSNYYKKLF.

J is TRGJ1 or TRGJ2 and V is TRGV9. Germline V CDR1 and CDR2: GITISATS, ISYDGTV (reference sequence). Losses at the gene ends were 6 bases for V and 3 bases for J; bases not matched to a gene: 32. The CDR3 spans 21 residues. CDR3 protein: CALWQTARITGKSSLYYKKLF. CDR3 in DNA: TGTGCCTTGTGGCAAACCGCCCGGATCACTGGAAAATCAAGCCTTTATTATAAGAAACTCTTT.

This clone was seen more than once but under ten times. Other DNA sequences from this sample encode an identical CDR3 as well. J is TRGJ1 or TRGJ2 and V is TRGV2. The CDR3 covers 13 residues. V was pared by 0 bases and J by 10 bases, with 9 bases of the junction left unmatched. Germline lookup yields CDR1 EGSNGY and CDR2 YDSYNSKV. Written as DNA, the CDR3 is TGTGCCACCTGGGACGGGCCGGGGAGAAAGAAACTCTTT. Its protein product is CATWDGPGRKKLF.

The chain couples TRGV5 to TRGJ1 or TRGJ2. The trim removed 1 base at V and 3 bases at J, leaving 6 bases unmatched. CDR1 VINAFY and CDR2 YDVSNSKD come from the germline V gene. The CDR3 totals 14 residues. The CDR3: CATWDSTFYYKKLF. CDR3 DNA sequence: TGTGCCACCTGGGACAGCACCTTTTATTATAAGAAACTCTTT.